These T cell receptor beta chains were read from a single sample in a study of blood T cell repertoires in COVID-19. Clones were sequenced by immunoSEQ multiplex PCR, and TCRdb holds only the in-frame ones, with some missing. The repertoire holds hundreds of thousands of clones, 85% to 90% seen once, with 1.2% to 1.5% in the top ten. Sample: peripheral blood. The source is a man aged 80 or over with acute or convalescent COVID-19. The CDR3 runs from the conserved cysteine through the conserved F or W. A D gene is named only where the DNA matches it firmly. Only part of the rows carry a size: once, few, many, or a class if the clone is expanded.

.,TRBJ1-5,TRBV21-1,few,TGTGCCAGCAGCAGGGGACAGGGAAGCAATCAGCCCCAGCATTTT,CASSRGQGSNQPQHF
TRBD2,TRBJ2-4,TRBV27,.,TGTGCCAGCAGTTTAAGAGGAGCGGGGGGGCAGGGCATTCAGTACTTC,CASSLRGAGGQGIQYF
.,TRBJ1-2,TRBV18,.,TGTGCCAGCTCACCAGACAGCCTCTATGGCTACACCTTC,CASSPDSLYGYTF
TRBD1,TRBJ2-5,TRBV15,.,TGTGCCACCAGCAGGGGACAGGGGGCGTTCCAAGAGACCCAGTACTTC,CATSRGQGAFQETQYF
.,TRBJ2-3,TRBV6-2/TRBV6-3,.,TGTGCCAGCAGTTCCTTTTGGGGCGGGGGCACAGATACGCAGTATTTT,CASSSFWGGGTDTQYF
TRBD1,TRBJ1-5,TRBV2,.,TGTGCCAGCAGGTCCGGGACAGGGAATCAGCCCCAGCATTTT,CASRSGTGNQPQHF
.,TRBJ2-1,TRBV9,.,TGTGCCAGCAGCGTAGAGCAGGGCGCCTACAATGAGCAGTTCTTC,CASSVEQGAYNEQFF
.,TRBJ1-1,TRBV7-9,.,TGTGCCAGCAGCTTACTGGGGAGATACCTGAACACTGAAGCTTTCTTT,CASSLLGRYLNTEAFF
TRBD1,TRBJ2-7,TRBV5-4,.,TGTGCCAGCAGCTCCTCCGGGACAGGGGTCTACGAGCAGTACTTC,CASSSSGTGVYEQYF
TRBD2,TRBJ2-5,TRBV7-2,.,TGTGCCAGCAGCCTAGCGGGAGATGGAGAGACCCAGTACTTC,CASSLAGDGETQYF
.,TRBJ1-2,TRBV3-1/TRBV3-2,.,TGTGCCAGCAGCCAAGATAGTCGGGGGGCTAACTATGGCTACACCTTC,CASSQDSRGANYGYTF
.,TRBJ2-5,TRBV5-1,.,TGCGCCAGCAGCTCCCTTGATAGGGGCCAAGAGACCCAGTACTTC,CASSSLDRGQETQYF
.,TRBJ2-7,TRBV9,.,TGTGCCAGCAGCGTAGGCGGATCGGGGTTTTACGAGCAGTACTTC,CASSVGGSGFYEQYF
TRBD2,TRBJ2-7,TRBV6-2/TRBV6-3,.,TGTGCCAGCAGCCGGACTAGCGGGACCTACGAGCAGTACTTC,CASSRTSGTYEQYF
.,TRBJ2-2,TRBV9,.,TGTGCCAGCAGCGTATTTAGCTCAAACACCGGGGAGCTGTTTTTT,CASSVFSSNTGELFF
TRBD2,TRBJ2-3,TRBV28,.,TGTGCCAGCAGTTTCCTTTTGCTAGCGGGAGTGGGGGGCCCAGATACGCAGTATTTT,CASSFLLLAGVGGPDTQYF
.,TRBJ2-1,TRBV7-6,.,TGTGCCAGCAGCTTAGTGACAGCTGGTAGGAATGAGCAGTTCTTC,CASSLVTAGRNEQFF
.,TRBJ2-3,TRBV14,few,TGTGCCAGCAGCCTTAGAGGGCAGCAGACAGATACGCAGTATTTT,CASSLRGQQTDTQYF
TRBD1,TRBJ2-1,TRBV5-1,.,TGCGCCAGCAGCCCGGGACAGGGGGGCTACAATGAGCAGTTCTTC,CASSPGQGGYNEQFF
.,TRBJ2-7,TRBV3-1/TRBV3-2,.,TGTGCCAGCAGCCAAGATCTAGGAGAGCAGTACTTC,CASSQDLGEQYF
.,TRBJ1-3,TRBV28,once,TGTGCCAGCAGTCCCGCGACAGAGGTCCTCGGAAACACCATATATTTT,CASSPATEVLGNTIYF
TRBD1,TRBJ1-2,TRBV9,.,TGTGCCAGCAGCGCACGACATAGCGGGACAGGGATCTATGGCTACACCTTC,CASSARHSGTGIYGYTF
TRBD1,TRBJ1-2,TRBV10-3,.,TGTGCCATCAGTGCGAGGACAGGGGGGGACTATGGCTACACCTTC,CAISARTGGDYGYTF
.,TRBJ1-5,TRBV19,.,TGTGCCAGTAGGAGAGAGGTGAGTTATCAGCCCCAGCATTTT,CASRREVSYQPQHF
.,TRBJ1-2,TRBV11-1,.,TGTGCCAGCAGTTCGGACACATCTAGATATGGCTACACCTTC,CASSSDTSRYGYTF
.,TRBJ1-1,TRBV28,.,TGTGCCAGCAGTTTACCCGGGGGAACTGAAGCTTTCTTT,CASSLPGGTEAFF
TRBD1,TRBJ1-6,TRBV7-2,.,TGTGCCAGCAGCTTGGGGGAATTGTCCGGGACAGGGGTCTCACCCCTCCACTTT,CASSLGELSGTGVSPLHF
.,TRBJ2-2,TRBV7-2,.,TGTGCCTCCCGATCGGGGGACACCGGGGAGCTGTTTTTT,CASRSGDTGELFF
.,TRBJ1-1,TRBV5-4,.,TGTGCCAGCAGCGGCGGTGGTCAGGGAATAACTGAAGCTTTCTTT,CASSGGGQGITEAFF
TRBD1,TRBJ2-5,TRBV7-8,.,TGTGCCAGCAGCTCAGGACAGGGGAGGCAAGAGACCCAGTACTTC,CASSSGQGRQETQYF
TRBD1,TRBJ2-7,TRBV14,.,TGTGCCAGCAGCCTATGGACAGGGGGCACGTACGAGCAGTACTTC,CASSLWTGGTYEQYF
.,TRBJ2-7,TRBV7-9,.,TGTGCCAGCAGTTTGTTCCCGGGCTCCTACGAGCAGTACTTC,CASSLFPGSYEQYF
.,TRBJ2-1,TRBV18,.,TGTGCCAGCTCACCACCGGCCGGGAACGGCAATGAGCAGTTCTTC,CASSPPAGNGNEQFF
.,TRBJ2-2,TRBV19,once,TGTGCCAGTACGACAGCGAACACCGGGGAGCTGTTTTTT,CASTTANTGELFF
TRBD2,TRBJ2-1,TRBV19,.,TGTGCCAGTAGTATAAACTCCGGGACTAGCGGGTACAATGAGCAGTTCTTC,CASSINSGTSGYNEQFF
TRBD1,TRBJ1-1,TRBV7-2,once,TGTGCCAGCAGCTTAACCGACAGGGCCACTGAAGCTTTCTTT,CASSLTDRATEAFF
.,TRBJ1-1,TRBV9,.,TGTGCCAGCAGCGTAGCCCAGACAGGTGAAGCTTTCTTT,CASSVAQTGEAFF
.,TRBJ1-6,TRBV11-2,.,TGTGCCAGCAGCTTAACCGGGATTACCTCTTCACCCCTCCACTTT,CASSLTGITSSPLHF
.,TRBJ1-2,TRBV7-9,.,TGTGCCAGCAGCTTAGGGACAGATAACTATGGCTACACCTTC,CASSLGTDNYGYTF
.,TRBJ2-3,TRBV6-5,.,TGTGCCAGCAGTTACGAAGGAGGTTCCACAGATACGCAGTATTTT,CASSYEGGSTDTQYF
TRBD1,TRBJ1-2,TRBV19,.,TGTGCCAGTAGAAACCCGGGACAGGGGAGCGAACTGGTGGGCTACACCTTC,CASRNPGQGSELVGYTF
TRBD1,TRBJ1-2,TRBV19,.,TGTGCCAGTAGTGCCGACAGGGCCTCTAACTATGGCTACACCTTC,CASSADRASNYGYTF
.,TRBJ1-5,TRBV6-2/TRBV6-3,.,TGTGCCAGCAGCTATGTGAGATATAGCAATCAGCCCCAGCATTTT,CASSYVRYSNQPQHF
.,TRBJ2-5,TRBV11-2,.,TGTGCCAGCAGCCTACACACAGGGATCCAAGAGACCCAGTACTTC,CASSLHTGIQETQYF
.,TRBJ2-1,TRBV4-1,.,TGCGCCAGCAGCCAAAGGGGGATATACAATGAGCAGTTCTTC,CASSQRGIYNEQFF
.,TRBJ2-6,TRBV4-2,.,TGTGCCAGCAGCTCTGCTGGGGCCAACGTCCTGACTTTC,CASSSAGANVLTF
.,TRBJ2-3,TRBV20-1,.,TGCAGTGCTAGTCGCGGGTTAGATACGCAGTATTTT,CSASRGLDTQYF
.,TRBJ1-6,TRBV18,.,TGTGCCAGCTCACAGGCAGGGGACCGATCACCCCTCCACTTT,CASSQAGDRSPLHF
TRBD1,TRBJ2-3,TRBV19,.,TGTGCCAGTAGTATAAGAACCGGGACAGGGGGCACAGATACGCAGTATTTT,CASSIRTGTGGTDTQYF
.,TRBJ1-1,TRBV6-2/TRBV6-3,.,TGTGCCAGCAGTTTTACAGGGCTGAACACTGAAGCTTTCTTT,CASSFTGLNTEAFF
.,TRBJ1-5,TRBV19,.,TGTGCCAGTAGGCGGGACTCCAACAGTCCTAGCAATCAGCCCCAGCATTTT,CASRRDSNSPSNQPQHF
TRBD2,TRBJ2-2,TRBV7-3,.,TGTGCCAGCAGCAAAAATGGCGGGGGTGCCGGGGAGCTGTTTTTT,CASSKNGGGAGELFF
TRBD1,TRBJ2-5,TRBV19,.,TGTGCCAGTGACCCCGGGACAGGGCAAGAGACCCAGTACTTC,CASDPGTGQETQYF